This passage covers 12 T cell receptor beta chains from one sample sequenced in a study of blood T cell repertoires in COVID-19. Libraries were prepared by immunoSEQ multiplex PCR; TCRdb keeps only in-frame clonotypes and omits some of them. Of nearly 80,000 clones listed, around 90% were seen once; the top ten hold roughly 5%. The sample comprised peripheral blood. The receptors shown here come from a woman over 75 with active or convalescent COVID-19.

The gene calls are TRBV9 and TRBJ2-7; 10 bases fit TRBD2. The CDR3 totals 14 residues. The germline V gene encodes CDR1 SGDLS and CDR2 YYNGEE. After removal of 4 bases from V and 6 bases from J, the junction contained 7 bases not matched to a gene. DNA of the CDR3: TGTGCCAGCAGCCCGAGCGGGAGGGGAGCCGAGCAGTACTTC. Encoded protein: CASSPSGRGAEQYF.

The J gene is TRBJ2-4, the V gene TRBV11-3; D is perhaps TRBD2 (5 bases). This CDR3 is 13 amino acids long. Germline-derived CDR1 and CDR2 are SGHNT and YENEEA. The V and J ends lost 5 bases and 4 bases respectively, with 9 bases between them. In DNA form, the CDR3 reads TGTGCCAGCAGCAGAGGGTTGAAAAACATTCAGTACTTC. Residues: CASSRGLKNIQYF.

V and J are TRBV7-2 and TRBJ2-7; possibly TRBD1 for D (5 bases). The CDR3 spans 15 residues. Germline CDR1 reads SGHTA; CDR2 reads FQGNSA. Deletions cut 4 bases from V and 6 bases from J, with 19 bases between. The CDR3 sequence is CASSSHQGIRGEQYF. CDR3 in DNA: TGTGCCAGCAGCTCCCACCAGGGAATCCGCGGCGAGCAGTACTTC.

The rearrangement uses TRBV29-1 and TRBJ2-1, with unresolved D. Deletions cut 4 bases from V and 7 bases from J, with 14 bases between. The CDR3 runs to 13 residues. Germline values: CDR1 SQVTM, CDR2 ANQGSEA. The CDR3 bases are TGCAGCGTTGTGTTCCGATCAACTAATGAGCAGTTCTTC. Encoded protein: CSVVFRSTNEQFF.

J is TRBJ1-2 and V is TRBV12-3 or TRBV12-4, with 8 bases aligning to TRBD1. After removal of 8 bases from V and 2 bases from J, the junction contained 1 base not matched to a gene. This CDR3 is built from 12 residues. CDR3: CASGDRNYGYTF. The CDR3 nucleotides read TGTGCCAGCGGGGACAGGAACTATGGCTACACCTTC.

The chain uses TRBV5-1 and TRBJ1-2; D is possibly TRBD1 (5 bases). Trimming cost V 0 bases and J 4 bases, with 13 bases left between them. Germline CDR1 SGHRS, CDR2 YFSETQ. The CDR3 extends over 15 amino acids. The CDR3 DNA is TGCGCCAGCAGCTTGGCGCAAGGGGCCCTCTATGGCTACACCTTC. Residues: CASSLAQGALYGYTF. The full variable domain, with the rest looked up from reference TRBV5-1 and TRBJ1-2, is KAGVTQTPRYLIKTRGQQVTLSCSPISGHRSVSWYQQTPGQGLQFLFEYFSETQRNKGNFPGRFSGRQFSNSRSEMNVSTLELGDSALYLCASSLAQGALYGYTFGSGTRLTVV.

The chain uses TRBV21-1 and TRBJ1-5; the table names TRBD1, a call not compared with the DNA. TRBV21-1 is annotated as a pseudogene. CDR3 length: 16 amino acids. The DNA of the CDR3 is TGTGCCAGCAGCGCCACAGGGCGGCGATACAATCAGCCCCAGCATTTT. Its protein is CASSATGRRYNQPQHF.

J is TRBJ2-3 and V is TRBV30, with D perhaps matching TRBD1 (5 bases). Germline V gene data show CDR1 as GTSNPN and CDR2 as SVGIG (reference sequence). The CDR3 totals 13 residues. V was trimmed by 2 bases and J by 2 bases, leaving 8 bases between them. In DNA form, the CDR3 reads TGTGCCTGGAGTACAGGCCACACAGATACGCAGTATTTT. As protein: CAWSTGHTDTQYF.

The chain joins TRBV6-5 to TRBJ1-2; 7 positions agree with TRBD1. V lost 3 bases to trimming and J lost 1 base; unmatched junction nucleotides: 8. Germline assignment: CDR1 MNHEY and CDR2 SVGAGI. This CDR3 is 16 amino acids long. The CDR3 bases are TGTGCCAGCAGTTATACCCTGGGACAGCTTAACTATGGCTACACCTTC. It is translated as CASSYTLGQLNYGYTF.

The table lists this clone with a count of one. The rearrangement uses TRBV7-9 and TRBJ1-1; D is possibly TRBD1 (5 bases). This CDR3 region has 13 residues. Germline V gives CDR1 SEHNR, CDR2 FQNEAQ (reference sequence). V was pared by 0 bases and J by 7 bases, with 9 bases between. The CDR3 loop is CASSLAGGYEAFF. CDR3 nucleotides: TGTGCCAGCAGCTTAGCTGGGGGGTATGAAGCTTTCTTT.

The chain recombines TRBV5-1 with TRBJ1-2; 8 nucleotides agree with TRBD1. Looked up from germline, CDR1 is SGHRS and CDR2 is YFSETQ. This CDR3 has 15 residues. Trimming removed 5 bases from V and 7 bases from J; junction bases left unmatched: 13. The CDR3 DNA follows: TGCGCCAGCAGGGACGGGGACAGGCTAAGGGGTGGCTACACCTTC. This codes for CASRDGDRLRGGYTF.

In DNA form, the CDR3 reads TGCGCCAGCAGCCCCGAGGTAGCGGGGAACAATGAGCAGTTCTTC. Its translation: CASSPEVAGNNEQFF. The chain carries TRBV5-1 and TRBJ2-1, with TRBD2 identical over 8 bases. The CDR3 covers 15 residues. The trim removed 4 bases at V and 5 bases at J, leaving 8 bases unmatched. Germline V CDR1 and CDR2: SGHRS, YFSETQ. The variable domain in full, completed from reference TRBV5-1 and TRBJ2-1, reads KAGVTQTPRYLIKTRGQQVTLSCSPISGHRSVSWYQQTPGQGLQFLFEYFSETQRNKGNFPGRFSGRQFSNSRSEMNVSTLELGDSALYLCASSPEVAGNNEQFFGPGTRLTVL.